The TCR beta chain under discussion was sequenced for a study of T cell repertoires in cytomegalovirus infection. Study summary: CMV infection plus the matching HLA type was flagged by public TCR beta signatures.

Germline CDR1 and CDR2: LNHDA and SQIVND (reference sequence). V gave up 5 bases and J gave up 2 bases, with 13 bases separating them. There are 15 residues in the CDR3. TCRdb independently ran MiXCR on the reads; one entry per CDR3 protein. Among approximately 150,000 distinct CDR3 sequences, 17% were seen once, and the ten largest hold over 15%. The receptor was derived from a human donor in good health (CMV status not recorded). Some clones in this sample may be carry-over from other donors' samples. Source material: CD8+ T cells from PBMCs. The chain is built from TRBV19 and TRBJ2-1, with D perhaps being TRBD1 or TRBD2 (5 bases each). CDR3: CASSLGPSPYNEQFF. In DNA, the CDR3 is TGTGCCAGTAGTCTGGGACCGAGCCCCTACAATGAGCAGTTCTTC.